The 25 T cell receptor beta chains below come from one sample, sequenced in a study of CD8 T cells in ankylosing spondylitis. Each CDR3 protein gets one entry after TCRdb re-called the 5' RACE reads with MiXCR. In the table there are under 300,000 distinct CDR3 sequences, 8% to 11% of which are singletons. The sample taken for sequencing was blood, either unsorted or a sorted T cell fraction (not recorded which). These receptors came from a male donor with ankylosing spondylitis or in good health (not recorded which).

The gene calls are TRBV30 and TRBJ1-1, with TRBD1 identical over 8 bases. The ends lost 0 bases at V and 6 bases at J; junction bases unmatched: 6. In germline, CDR1 is GTSNPN, CDR2 SVGIG (reference sequence). The CDR3 loop spans 14 amino acids. CDR3: CAWSVGQGRSEAFF. The DNA for the CDR3 is TGTGCCTGGAGTGTAGGACAGGGAAGATCTGAAGCTTTCTTT.

This clonotype was seen at least ten times. The rearrangement uses TRBV4-2 and TRBJ2-7; a possible D gene is TRBD1 (6 bases). CDR3 length: 14 amino acids. V was shortened by 4 bases and J by 4 bases, with 14 bases between the two germline ends. Germline CDR1 LGHNA, CDR2 YNFKEQ. The CDR3 is CASSRPGQTYEQYF. CDR3 DNA sequence: TGTGCCAGCAGCCGCCCAGGACAGACATACGAGCAGTACTTC.

This clonotype was detected ten times or more. The chain uses TRBV7-2 and TRBJ2-7, with TRBD1 identical over 7 bases. CDR1 and CDR2 from the germline V gene are SGHTA and FQGNSA. V lost 4 bases to trimming and J lost 1 base; unmatched junction nucleotides: 7. The CDR3 runs 15 residues. The CDR3 region has the DNA TGTGCCAGCAGCTATGCAGGGGGACAGTCCTACGAGCAGTACTTC. This encodes CASSYAGGQSYEQYF.

The V and J genes are TRBV4-1 and TRBJ2-1, with a tentative D call TRBD1 (5 bases). This CDR3 spans 15 amino acids. V lost 2 bases to trimming and J lost 6 bases, with 14 bases between them. Germline CDR1 is MGHRA and CDR2 is YSYEKL. The CDR3 here is CASSQSPGLSNEQFF. The CDR3 DNA reads TGCGCCAGCAGCCAAAGCCCAGGGCTCAGCAATGAGCAGTTCTTC.

At least ten counts were recorded for this clonotype. The rearrangement joins TRBV29-1 to TRBJ2-7; 8 nucleotides match TRBD2. The junction had 9 bases not matched to a gene; V was cut back by 5 bases and J by 0 bases. Germline CDR1 is SQVTM and CDR2 is ANQGSEA. The CDR3 runs 15 residues. The CDR3 nucleotides are TGCAGCGTTAGCGGGGGCAGGGAAAGCTCCTACGAGCAGTACTTC. It is translated as CSVSGGRESSYEQYF.

The rearrangement links TRBV5-1 to TRBJ1-3; weak D call: TRBD1 (5 bases). Between the trimmed V and J ends, which lost 0 bases and 4 bases, there was a span of 11 bases. Germline CDR1 SGHRS, CDR2 YFSETQ. CDR3 length equals 15 residues. The CDR3 nucleotides read TGCGCCAGCAGCTTGGCCGGGACGGAGGGAAACACCATATATTTT. As protein: CASSLAGTEGNTIYF.

The chain carries TRBV11-1 and TRBJ2-1; 9 bases agree with TRBD2. Losses at the gene ends were 4 bases for V and 3 bases for J; bases not matched to a gene: 22. The CDR3 is 21 residues long. The germline V gene has CDR1 SGHAT and CDR2 FQDESV (reference sequence). The CDR3 loop is CASSSQPLAGRAPPSYNEQFF. The CDR3 nucleotides are TGTGCCAGCAGCTCTCAACCTCTAGCGGGGAGGGCCCCTCCAAGCTACAATGAGCAGTTCTTC. The full variable domain, with the rest looked up from reference TRBV11-1 and TRBJ2-1, is EAEVAQSPRYKITEKSQAVAFWCDPISGHATLYWYRQILGQGPELLVQFQDESVVDDSQLPKDRFSAERLKGVDSTLKIQPAELGDSAMYLCASSSQPLAGRAPPSYNEQFFGPGTRLTVL.

The chain uses TRBV4-2 and TRBJ2-1; 8 nucleotides match TRBD2. Per the germline V gene, CDR1 is LGHNA and CDR2 is YNFKEQ. The CDR3 length is 17 residues. The ends lost 0 bases at V and 2 bases at J; junction bases unmatched: 6. CDR3 in amino acids: CASSQDAGRGAYNEQFF. DNA for the CDR3: TGTGCCAGCAGCCAAGATGCTGGGCGGGGGGCCTACAATGAGCAGTTCTTC.

The genes are TRBV11-3 and TRBJ1-1; no clear D gene. The V end lost 6 bases, the J end lost 4 bases, and 12 bases lay between the germline ends. The germline gives CDR1 SGHNT, CDR2 YENEEA. CDR3 size: 13 residues. The CDR3 DNA is TGTGCCAGCAGTCCTCAATCCGGCACTGAAGCTTTCTTT. It specifies CASSPQSGTEAFF.

This clonotype was seen only a few times. The genes are TRBV7-9 and TRBJ1-5, with D perhaps TRBD1 (5 bases). The CDR3 spans 13 residues. The V end lost 5 bases, the J end lost 6 bases, and 11 bases lay between the germline ends. Looked up from germline, CDR1 is SEHNR and CDR2 is FQNEAQ (reference sequence). The CDR3 DNA follows: TGTGCCAGCAGCCGAAGCGGGGGTCAGCCCCAGCATTTT. The encoded protein is CASSRSGGQPQHF.

The chain employs TRBV19 and TRBJ2-2; TRBD1 agrees at 7 bases. The J segment lost 1 base and the V segment lost 10 bases, leaving 3 bases of the junction unmatched. The CDR3 extends over 13 amino acids. The germline V gene encodes CDR1 LNHDA and CDR2 SQIVND (reference sequence). This CDR3 reads CATWTGNTGELFF. CDR3 DNA: TGTGCCACCTGGACAGGGAACACCGGGGAGCTGTTTTTT.

This clonotype was counted at least ten times. The chain couples TRBV3-1 to TRBJ2-1; D possibly matches TRBD1 or TRBD2 (6 bases each). Germline CDR1 and CDR2: LGHDT and YNNKEL (reference sequence). V lost 0 bases and J 4 bases, leaving 19 bases between the germline ends. This CDR3 is built from 18 residues. The CDR3 DNA reads TGTGCCAGCAGCCAAGATACTAGGACGGGGGCCAGATACAATGAGCAGTTCTTC. Translating it yields CASSQDTRTGARYNEQFF.

This clonotype was detected many times. The chain joins TRBV10-1 to TRBJ2-3; possibly TRBD1 for D (9 bases). Germline values: CDR1 WNHNN, CDR2 SYGVQD (reference sequence). With 4 bases removed from V and 4 bases from J, the gap between germline ends came to 21 bases. This CDR3 has 17 residues. CDR3 loop: CASSAPGGDRVADTQYF. The CDR3 coding sequence is TGCGCCAGCAGTGCGCCCGGGGGGGACAGGGTTGCAGATACGCAGTATTTT.

This clonotype turned up a few times. V usage is TRBV30 and J usage is TRBJ2-4; possible D gene TRBD1, 6 bases. V dropped 4 bases and J dropped 5 bases, with 6 bases sitting between them. Germline V gene sequence: CDR1 GTSNPN, CDR2 SVGIG (reference sequence). The CDR3 has 11 residues. For the CDR3, the DNA is TGTGCCTGGACAGGGGAAAACATTCAGTACTTC. It yields the protein CAWTGENIQYF.

This clonotype was found many times. The chain uses TRBV15 and TRBJ2-1; possible D gene TRBD2, 5 bases. The CDR3 has 13 amino acids. Germline V lookup: CDR1 LNHNV, CDR2 YYDKDF (reference sequence). V lost 5 bases and J lost 6, with 11 bases in between. CDR3 protein: CATSPGVLNEQFF. The CDR3 DNA reads TGTGCCACCAGCCCCGGGGTTCTCAATGAGCAGTTCTTC. Full variable domain (missing parts from reference TRBV15 and TRBJ2-1): DAMVIQNPRYQVTQFGKPVTLSCSQTLNHNVMYWYQQKSSQAPKLLFHYYDKDFNNEADTPDNFQSRRPNTSFCFLDIRSPGLGDTAMYLCATSPGVLNEQFFGPGTRLTVL.

This clonotype was seen a few times. The chain is built from TRBV10-1 and TRBJ2-3; TRBD2 matches 13 bases. The CDR3 runs 19 residues. Trimming removed 3 bases from V and 4 bases from J; junction bases left unmatched: 13. The germline CDR1 and CDR2 sequences are WNHNN and SYGVQD (reference sequence). The CDR3 nucleotides read TGCGCCAGCAGTGATAGGACTAGCGGGAGAAATTGGGACCCAGATACGCAGTATTTT. Its translation: CASSDRTSGRNWDPDTQYF.

Many counts were recorded for this clonotype. This chain connects TRBV21-1 to TRBJ2-7; the table's D gene call, TRBD1, was not cross checked with the DNA. TRBV21-1 is assigned pseudogene status. CDR3 length: 14 amino acids. The CDR3 spells CASSPRTGAGEQYF. CDR3 DNA sequence: TGTGCCAGCAGCCCCCGGACAGGGGCCGGGGAGCAGTACTTC.

This clonotype was detected only a few times. The rearrangement links TRBV19 to TRBJ1-6, with D possibly being TRBD1 (5 bases). Between the trimmed V and J ends, which lost 0 bases and 4 bases, there was a span of 13 bases. Per the germline V gene, CDR1 is LNHDA and CDR2 is SQIVND (reference sequence). The length of the CDR3 is 17 residues. CDR3 sequence reads: CASSIDLSRAYNSPLHF. CDR3 sequence (DNA): TGTGCCAGTAGTATAGATCTATCCAGGGCTTATAATTCACCCCTCCACTTT. The full variable domain, rest sourced from reference TRBV19 and TRBJ1-6, is DGGITQSPKYLFRKEGQNVTLSCEQNLNHDAMYWYRQDPGQGLRLIYYSQIVNDFQKGDIAEGYSVSREKKESFPLTVTSAQKNPTAFYLCASSIDLSRAYNSPLHFGNGTRLTVT.

This clonotype was recorded at least ten times. The chain couples TRBV5-1 to TRBJ2-1, with D unclear. The germline V and J ends were trimmed by 0 bases and 4 bases, with 11 bases remaining between them. The length of the CDR3 is 15 residues. Per the germline V gene, CDR1 is SGHRS and CDR2 is YFSETQ. The DNA of the CDR3 is TGCGCCAGCAGCTTGGCTTGGGAAGGGTACAATGAGCAGTTCTTC. This gives the protein CASSLAWEGYNEQFF.

This clonotype was observed many times. The V gene is TRBV2, the J gene TRBJ1-1; TRBD1 agrees at 8 bases. The CDR3 length is 15 residues. CDR1 SNHLY and CDR2 FYNNEI come from the germline V gene. J was trimmed by 1 base and V by 2 bases; bases with no gene match: 3. CDR3 sequence reads: CASSELDRGNTEAFF. The CDR3 coding sequence is TGTGCCAGCAGTGAACTAGACAGGGGGAACACTGAAGCTTTCTTT.

This sequence joins TRBV6-1 and TRBJ1-2, with a weak D call TRBD1 (5 bases). The CDR3 totals 15 residues. Germline-derived CDR1 and CDR2 are MNHNS and SASEGT. Trimming removed 6 bases from V and 5 bases from J, with 19 bases in between. As DNA, the CDR3 is TGTGCCAGCAGCCCCGAGGGACTCAGATCATATGGCTACACCTTC. The encoded protein is CASSPEGLRSYGYTF.

This clonotype was counted at least ten times. This chain links TRBV5-5 with TRBJ2-2; 7 bases fit TRBD2. Germline V CDR1 and CDR2: SGHKS, YYEKEE (reference sequence). The CDR3 has 15 residues. Trimming took 3 bases from V and 1 from J; bases not matched to a gene: 3. The CDR3 is CASSSIAGNTGELFF. The DNA for the CDR3 is TGTGCCAGCAGCTCTATAGCGGGGAACACCGGGGAGCTGTTTTTT.

This clonotype has only a few counts. V is TRBV7-2 and J is TRBJ2-2; 10 nucleotides align to TRBD1. V gave up 2 bases and J gave up 9 bases; unmatched junction bases: 6. CDR3 size: 15 residues. Germline V gene sequence: CDR1 SGHTA, CDR2 FQGNSA. The CDR3 sequence is CASSLRQGASRELFF. In nucleotides, the CDR3 is TGTGCCAGCAGCTTAAGACAGGGGGCATCCAGGGAGCTGTTTTTT.

J is TRBJ1-4 and V is TRBV20-1; the D gene is possibly TRBD1 (5 bases). The CDR3 is 13 residues long. Per the germline V gene, CDR1 is DFQATT and CDR2 is SNEGSKA (reference sequence). Trimming took off 5 bases at V and 4 bases at J, with 11 bases between the two ends. The CDR3 DNA reads TGCAGTGCTTACGGGAGGGGTAATGAAAAACTGTTTTTT. Amino acids: CSAYGRGNEKLFF.

Notes on this clonotype: This sequence may be a read error, since a much larger clone differs from it by one base. The J gene is TRBJ2-1, the V gene TRBV5-1, with D tentatively TRBD1 (5 bases). The CDR3 consists of 15 residues. Trimming pared 0 bases from V and 0 bases from J, leaving 7 bases between. The germline V gene has CDR1 SGHRS and CDR2 YFSETQ. For the CDR3, the DNA is TGCGCCAGCAGCTTGGGACAGAACTCCTACAATGAGCAGTTCTTC. This translates into CASSLGQNSYNEQFF. Looking up the rest from reference TRBV5-1 and TRBJ2-1 gives the full variable domain: KAGVTQTPRYLIKTRGQQVTLSCSPISGHRSVSWYQQTPGQGLQFLFEYFSETQRNKGNFPGRFSGRQFSNSRSEMNVSTLELGDSALYLCASSLGQNSYNEQFFGPGTRLTVL.